The rows below give T cell receptor beta chains drawn from one sample of a study of cytomegalovirus exposure and HLA in healthy donors. Assay: immunoSEQ multiplex PCR; the TCRdb copy retains only in-frame clones and omits some. The sample carries over 150,000 clones, 80% recorded once. The sample taken for sequencing was PBMCs. The receptors shown here come from a young man in good health and CMV-seronegative. The CDR3 runs from the conserved cysteine through the conserved F or W. A D gene is named only where the DNA matches it firmly. Only part of the rows carry a size: once, few, many, or a class if the clone is expanded.

V	size	J	D	CDR3	DNA
TRBV7-3	few	TRBJ2-2	TRBD1	CASSSSLRGRTGELFF	TGTGCCAGCAGTTCCTCCCTCAGGGGGAGAACCGGGGAGCTGTTTTTT
TRBV7-3	.	TRBJ2-7	TRBD2	CATRGLGSLEQYF	TGTGCCACACGTGGACTAGGGTCCCTCGAGCAGTACTTC
TRBV15	.	TRBJ1-1	.	CATSSRDFRNTEAFF	TGTGCCACCAGCAGCCGGGACTTCAGGAACACTGAAGCTTTCTTT
TRBV27	.	TRBJ2-3	TRBD2	CASSYLAGGSSTDTQYF	TGTGCCAGCAGTTACTTAGCGGGAGGGAGTAGCACAGATACGCAGTATTTT
TRBV9	.	TRBJ2-1	TRBD2	CASSVDKAGGFNGEQFF	TGTGCCAGCAGCGTAGATAAAGCGGGAGGGTTTAATGGTGAGCAGTTCTTC
TRBV5-5	.	TRBJ2-1	TRBD1	CASSLGAGGNEQFF	TGTGCCAGCAGCTTGGGGGCAGGGGGTAATGAGCAGTTCTTC
TRBV28	.	TRBJ2-3	TRBD1	CASSLRTGATDTQYF	TGTGCCAGCAGTCTAAGGACAGGGGCCACAGATACGCAGTATTTT
TRBV5-4	.	TRBJ1-1	TRBD1	CASTFGQGALGTEAFF	TGTGCCAGCACCTTCGGACAGGGGGCCTTGGGAACTGAAGCTTTCTTT
TRBV11-2	.	TRBJ2-3	TRBD1	CAVAGGAADTQYF	TGTGCCGTTGCAGGGGGCGCCGCAGATACGCAGTATTTT
TRBV6-5	.	TRBJ2-3	TRBD2	CASRRVAGTDTQYF	TGTGCCAGCCGCAGGGTAGCGGGGACAGATACGCAGTATTTT
TRBV16	.	TRBJ1-5	TRBD1	CASSQPGTGDQPQHF	TGTGCCAGCAGCCAACCGGGGACAGGCGATCAGCCCCAGCATTTT
TRBV15	.	TRBJ1-3	TRBD1	CATSREGQGLDTIYF	TGTGCCACCAGCAGAGAAGGACAGGGATTGGACACCATATATTTT
TRBV7-2	.	TRBJ1-5	.	CASSSQVQGIQPQHF	TGTGCCAGCAGCTCCCAGGTACAAGGTATTCAGCCCCAGCATTTT
TRBV5-4	.	TRBJ2-1	TRBD2	CASSLRDYDYNEQFF	TGTGCCAGCAGCCTCCGGGACTACGACTACAATGAGCAGTTCTTC
TRBV19	.	TRBJ2-5	.	CASSAWDSSQETQYF	TGTGCCAGTAGTGCCTGGGACTCCTCACAAGAGACCCAGTACTTC
TRBV9	once	TRBJ1-4	.	CASSVADSSGKLFF	TGTGCCAGCAGCGTTGCCGACAGTTCGGGAAAACTGTTTTTT
TRBV4-3	.	TRBJ1-6	.	CASSPRLSNSPLHF	TGCGCCAGCAGCCCCAGGCTTTCAAATTCACCCCTCCACTTT
TRBV9	.	TRBJ1-3	TRBD1	CASSVDRGRIGNTIYF	TGTGCCAGCAGCGTCGACAGGGGAAGAATCGGAAACACCATATATTTT
TRBV28	.	TRBJ1-5	TRBD1	CASSLTGGGNQPQHF	TGTGCCAGCAGTTTGACAGGGGGAGGCAATCAGCCCCAGCATTTT
TRBV15	.	TRBJ1-4	.	CATSTRYREKLFF	TGTGCCACCAGCACGCGTTACAGGGAAAAACTGTTTTTT
TRBV7-9	.	TRBJ2-7	.	CASSPRASYYEQYF	TGTGCCAGCAGCCCCAGGGCCAGCTACTACGAGCAGTACTTC
TRBV11-3	once	TRBJ1-3	.	CASSARQVRSGNTIYF	TGTGCCAGCAGCGCCCGACAGGTACGGTCTGGAAACACCATATATTTT
TRBV29-1	few	TRBJ2-1	TRBD2	CSVERAAGAGEQFF	TGCAGCGTTGAACGCGCAGCGGGAGCGGGAGAGCAGTTCTTC
TRBV7-9	once	TRBJ2-7	TRBD2	CSSSLAGGNPTYEQYF	TGTTCCAGCAGCTTAGCGGGGGGGAACCCTACCTACGAGCAGTACTTC
TRBV7-3	few	TRBJ2-3	TRBD1	CASSLLTGASDTQYF	TGTGCCAGCAGCTTGCTGACAGGGGCTTCAGATACGCAGTATTTT
TRBV5-6	.	TRBJ1-2	TRBD1	CASSGTGDYGYTF	TGTGCCAGCAGCGGAACAGGGGACTATGGCTACACCTTC
TRBV7-2	.	TRBJ1-2	.	CASSLAGIPGDYGYTF	TGTGCCAGCAGCTTAGCGGGGATCCCGGGGGACTATGGCTACACCTTC
TRBV19	.	TRBJ2-7	TRBD1	CASSLYTGDDEQYF	TGTGCCAGTAGTCTCTATACAGGGGACGACGAGCAGTACTTC
TRBV13	.	TRBJ1-6	.	CASSAGSNSPLHF	TGTGCCAGCAGCGCCGGTTCCAATTCACCCCTCCACTTT
TRBV30	.	TRBJ2-7	.	CAWRPTGVEEQYF	TGTGCCTGGAGACCGACAGGTGTGGAGGAGCAGTACTTC
TRBV11-2	.	TRBJ1-6	.	CASSYPAPGSPLHF	TGTGCCAGCAGCTACCCGGCCCCAGGGTCACCCCTCCACTTT
TRBV6-5	.	TRBJ2-5	.	CASSRTEAETQYF	TGTGCCAGCAGTAGGACAGAGGCGGAGACCCAGTACTTC
TRBV5-4	.	TRBJ2-3	TRBD2	CASSAADIAGFLRRTQYF	TGTGCCAGCAGCGCGGCGGACATAGCGGGTTTTTTGAGACGTACGCAGTATTTT
TRBV19	.	TRBJ2-2	TRBD2	CASSISGGATGELFF	TGTGCCAGTAGTATTAGCGGGGGGGCCACCGGGGAGCTGTTTTTT
TRBV10-3	.	TRBJ2-7	.	CAIRQARSYEQYF	TGTGCCATCAGACAGGCAAGATCCTACGAGCAGTACTTC
TRBV5-1	.	TRBJ1-2	.	CASSLEGESEAGYGYTF	TGCGCCAGCAGCTTGGAGGGAGAGTCTGAGGCCGGCTATGGCTACACCTTC
TRBV6-5	.	TRBJ2-1	.	CASSDRVTYNEQFF	TGTGCCAGCAGCGACAGAGTGACATACAATGAGCAGTTCTTC
TRBV9	.	TRBJ1-5	.	CASSVGQGGSNQPQHF	TGTGCCAGCAGCGTAGGGCAGGGTGGAAGCAATCAGCCCCAGCATTTT
TRBV11-2	few	TRBJ2-3	TRBD2	CASSLDLRPAGLPDTQYF	TGTGCCAGCAGCTTAGATCTGAGGCCAGCGGGGCTCCCAGATACGCAGTATTTT
TRBV7-2	few	TRBJ1-2	.	CASSEPPNYGYTF	TGTGCCAGCTCAGAACCACCTAACTATGGCTACACCTTC
TRBV27	once	TRBJ2-1	.	CASSLVAVDNEQFF	TGTGCCAGCAGTTTGGTAGCTGTCGACAATGAGCAGTTCTTC
TRBV6-5	.	TRBJ1-1	.	CASSLNEKMNTEAFF	TGTGCCAGCAGTTTAAATGAGAAGATGAACACTGAAGCTTTCTTT
TRBV19	few	TRBJ1-5	TRBD1	CASSIPRQGDNQPQHF	TGTGCCAGTAGTATCCCCAGACAGGGGGATAATCAGCCCCAGCATTTT
TRBV2	.	TRBJ2-6	TRBD1	CAARQGADSGANVLTF	TGTGCCGCACGACAGGGGGCGGATTCTGGGGCCAACGTCCTAACTTTC
TRBV5-1	.	TRBJ1-4	TRBD1	CASSYTGGSNEKLFF	TGCGCCAGCAGCTACACAGGGGGCTCGAATGAAAAACTGTTTTTT
TRBV9	.	TRBJ2-7	TRBD1	CASSPHRGGEQYF	TGTGCCAGCAGCCCCCACAGGGGCGGCGAGCAGTACTTC
TRBV28	.	TRBJ1-4	TRBD1	CASSYSTGGTNEKLFF	TGTGCCAGCAGTTATAGTACAGGGGGCACTAATGAAAAACTGTTTTTT
TRBV7-2	.	TRBJ2-1	TRBD1	CASSSISRGSEQFF	TGTGCCAGCAGCTCAATATCCAGGGGGTCGGAGCAGTTCTTC
TRBV9	.	TRBJ1-4	.	CASSLTGTKGEKLFF	TGTGCCAGCAGCTTAACCGGGACAAAGGGTGAAAAACTGTTTTTT
TRBV28	few	TRBJ1-5	TRBD1	CASSYLESGTVNQPQHF	TGTGCCAGCAGTTATCTTGAATCCGGGACAGTGAATCAGCCCCAGCATTTT
TRBV27	once	TRBJ2-3	TRBD2	CASSLLLAGGPADTQYF	TGTGCCAGCAGTTTGTTACTAGCGGGAGGGCCAGCAGATACGCAGTATTTT
TRBV29-1	.	TRBJ2-7	.	CSVVGGGSEQYF	TGCAGCGTTGTAGGGGGGGGCTCCGAGCAGTACTTC
TRBV10-2	.	TRBJ2-7	TRBD2	CASSSGLGVDEQYF	TGCGCCAGCTCCTCGGGACTAGGAGTGGACGAGCAGTACTTC
TRBV7-9	.	TRBJ1-1	TRBD1	CSSSFSPRGDEAFF	TGTTCCAGCAGCTTCTCCCCCAGGGGGGATGAAGCTTTCTTT
TRBV28	.	TRBJ2-2	.	CALRGRRDGELFF	TGTGCCCTAAGGGGGAGACGGGACGGGGAGCTGTTTTTT